Each of the 17 T cell receptor beta chains below was sequenced from the same sample in a study of OX40 agonist ivuxolimab in advanced cancers. Receptors were amplified or captured by the immunoSEQ multiplex PCR assay. TCRdb provides this immuneACCESS table in a form limited to in-frame rearrangements. Some clones are lacking; in checked studies, under half of them reflect an unresolved V gene, and why the rest are absent is not known. This sample lists roughly 40,000 clones; just over 85% were detected once. The top ten clones comprise about a fifth of the sample. Sequenced material: CD4+ or CD8+ T cells sorted from blood, taken in a trial of the OX40 agonist ivuxolimab. These receptors all stem from an adult with an advanced solid tumor such as melanoma, head and neck, liver or kidney cancer.

This clone was observed once. V is TRBV5-8 and J is TRBJ2-7; the match to TRBD1 covers 7 bases. The CDR3 has 14 residues. CDR1 SGHTS and CDR2 YDEGEE come from the germline V gene. After removal of 4 bases from V and 9 bases from J, the junction contained 13 bases not matched to a gene. CDR3 residues: CASSPRTGPGVQYV. CDR3 DNA sequence: TGTGCCAGCAGCCCGAGGACAGGTCCTGGCGTGCAGTACGTC.

The chain is built from TRBV14 and TRBJ2-7; D call uncertain. CDR1 is SGHDN, CDR2 FVKESK, per germline. This CDR3 has 13 residues. Trimming took 0 bases from V and 3 from J, leaving 6 bases between them. The CDR3 loop reads CASSQDWGYEQYF. CDR3 bases: TGTGCCAGCAGCCAAGATTGGGGCTACGAGCAGTACTTC.

This clone has a handful of counts. The gene calls are TRBV29-1 and TRBJ2-5; tentatively, D is TRBD1 (5 bases). The CDR3 runs 12 residues. The V gene lost 2 bases and the J gene lost 4 bases, with 8 bases spanning the gap. Germline values: CDR1 SQVTM, CDR2 ANQGSEA. This chain's CDR3 is CSVERGTETQYF. DNA of the CDR3: TGCAGCGTTGAAAGGGGAACAGAGACCCAGTACTTC.

The V and J genes are TRBV11-2 and TRBJ2-3; D gene ambiguous. Germline V gene sequence: CDR1 SGHAT, CDR2 FQNNGV. The CDR3 spans 15 residues. With 0 bases removed from V and 2 bases from J, the gap between germline ends came to 9 bases. CDR3 DNA sequence: TGTGCCAGCAGCTTAGAAAGCATTGCCACAGATACGCAGTATTTT. This encodes CASSLESIATDTQYF.

J is TRBJ1-2 and V is TRBV9; the D is unclear. The CDR3 extends over 16 amino acids. Germline V gives CDR1 SGDLS, CDR2 YYNGEE. V lost 0 bases and J 0 bases, leaving 12 bases between the germline ends. DNA of the CDR3: TGTGCCAGCAGCGTAGGGATGACCATATCTAACTATGGCTACACCTTC. Translation: CASSVGMTISNYGYTF. The variable domain in full, with the rest retrieved from reference TRBV9 and TRBJ1-2, is DSGVTQTPKHLITATGQRVTLRCSPRSGDLSVYWYQQSLDQGLQFLIQYYNGEERAKGNILERFSAQQFPDLHSELNLSSLELGDSALYFCASSVGMTISNYGYTFGSGTRLTVV.

The rearrangement links TRBV7-9 to TRBJ2-1; TRBD1 matches 7 bases. CDR3 length: 14 amino acids. Trimming removed 2 bases from V and 9 bases from J; junction bases left unmatched: 7. Per germline, CDR1 SEHNR and CDR2 FQNEAQ (reference sequence). CDR3 DNA: TGTGCCAGCAGCTTATTGGAAGGGGGCAGTGAGCAGTTCTTC. It yields the protein CASSLLEGGSEQFF.

The rearrangement links TRBV13 to TRBJ1-4; D not certain. From germline, CDR1 is PRHDT and CDR2 FYEKMQ (reference sequence). V lost 0 bases to trimming and J lost 7 bases, with 6 bases between them. This CDR3 region has 13 residues. The CDR3 spells CASSLGRGEKLFF. CDR3 bases: TGTGCCAGCAGCTTAGGTCGGGGTGAAAAACTGTTTTTT.

The rearrangement joins TRBV7-6 to TRBJ2-5; D gene ambiguous. This CDR3 has 13 amino acids. V dropped 5 bases and J dropped 5 bases, with 12 bases sitting between them. Germline assignment: CDR1 SGHVS and CDR2 FNYEAQ. The CDR3 reads CASSTGPEETQYF. The CDR3 bases are TGTGCCAGCAGCACCGGGCCCGAGGAGACCCAGTACTTC.

The chain is built from TRBV11-2 and TRBJ1-3, with D unclear. Deletions cut 5 bases from V and 0 bases from J, with 17 bases between. The CDR3 totals 17 residues. The V gene's germline CDR1 is SGHAT and CDR2 FQNNGV. The CDR3 reads CASSPRTGYLSGNTIYF. The CDR3 DNA reads as TGTGCCAGCAGCCCGAGGACCGGGTACCTCTCTGGAAACACCATATATTTT.

This clone was recorded a few times. The chain employs TRBV5-6 and TRBJ2-3; maybe TRBD2 (5 bases). Trimming cost V 3 bases and J 1 base, with 9 bases left between them. There are 14 residues in the CDR3. The germline V gene encodes CDR1 SGHDT and CDR2 YYEEEE. The CDR3 nucleotides read TGTGCCAGCAGCTCCGGGGTTCGCACAGATACGCAGTATTTT. As protein: CASSSGVRTDTQYF.

The CDR3 region has the DNA TGCGCCAGCAGCCAAGAGCCAGGGAGGAACACTGAAGCTTTCTTT. Amino acid sequence: CASSQEPGRNTEAFF. V gene TRBV4-1 combines with J gene TRBJ1-1; D perhaps matches TRBD1 (5 bases). Germline V CDR1 and CDR2: MGHRA, YSYEKL. The V and J ends lost 0 bases and 1 base respectively, with 9 bases between them. The length of the CDR3 is 15 residues.

This clone was counted between two and nine times. This rearrangement joins TRBV21-1 to TRBJ1-2; the table's D call, TRBD1, was not checked against the DNA. TRBV21-1 is shown as a pseudogene. There are 17 residues in the CDR3. CDR3 region: CASSKPLTGGRSYGYTF. The CDR3 DNA follows: TGTGCCAGCAGCAAACCCTTGACAGGGGGTAGAAGCTATGGCTACACCTTC.

The chain has TRBV18 and TRBJ1-1; 7 nucleotides line up with TRBD1. V was pared by 2 bases and J by 4 bases, with 10 bases of the junction left unmatched. Germline CDR1 KGHSH, CDR2 LQKENI. This CDR3 is built from 16 residues. CDR3 DNA sequence: TGTGCCAGCTCACCATCCGTGCAGGGGGACGGCACTGAAGCTTTCTTT. Its translation is CASSPSVQGDGTEAFF.

This chain joins TRBV30 and TRBJ1-1; D is perhaps TRBD1 (6 bases). V gave up 2 bases and J gave up 0 bases, with 10 bases separating them. The CDR3 sequence is 14 residues long. In germline, CDR1 is GTSNPN, CDR2 SVGIG (reference sequence). The CDR3 sequence is CAWSKTGLNTEAFF. CDR3 in DNA: TGTGCCTGGAGTAAGACAGGATTGAACACTGAAGCTTTCTTT.

A remark on this clone: Other DNA sequences in the sample encode the same CDR3. This rearrangement joins TRBV28 to TRBJ1-3, with D possibly being TRBD1 (6 bases). Trimming removed 6 bases at V and 0 bases at J, with 12 bases between. The CDR3 runs to 15 residues. CDR1 MDHEN and CDR2 SYDVKM come from the germline V gene. The CDR3 nucleotides are TGTGCCAGCAGCCCGGGGGCGGTCTCTGGAAACACCATATATTTT. Translation: CASSPGAVSGNTIYF.

The V gene is TRBV10-3, the J gene TRBJ2-1, with D maybe TRBD2 (7 bases). Germline-derived CDR1 and CDR2 are ENHRY and SYGVKD. Trimming shortened V by 10 bases and J by 4 bases, and 11 bases separated the two germline ends. This CDR3 is 12 amino acids long. The CDR3 DNA reads TGTGCCAGCAGGGGAGGGTACAATGAGCAGTTCTTC. Translation: CASRGGYNEQFF.

In its sample, this clone was seen once. The genes are TRBV5-8 and TRBJ1-4; the D gene is possibly TRBD1 (5 bases). This CDR3 has 15 amino acids. CDR1 is SGHTS and CDR2 is YDEGEE in the germline V gene. Trimming stripped 3 bases from V and 8 bases from J, with 17 bases between. The CDR3 protein is CASSSIGARREKLFF. The CDR3 nucleotides are TGTGCCAGCAGCTCAATAGGGGCGCGTCGGGAAAAACTGTTTTTT.